A selection of T cell receptor beta chains follows, all from one sample in a study of vaccination and CD4 T cells after COVID-19. Their antigen targets remain unknown. TCRdb reprocessed the PCR reads with MiXCR, giving one entry per CDR3 protein. The sample includes about 16,000 distinct CDR3 sequences, 52% seen only once; the top ten take around 3.5%. The input for sequencing was CD4+ T cells from blood, cultured in vitro, taken before SARS-CoV-2 vaccination. These TCRs come from a human donor who had recovered from COVID-19. The CDR3 runs from the conserved cysteine through the conserved F or W. A D gene is named only where the DNA matches it firmly. Clone size, where shown, is once, few, many, or a class for clones that have expanded.

clone_size	d_call	v_call	j_call	cdr3_nt	cdr3_aa
few	.	TRBV15	TRBJ2-3	TGTGCCACCAGCAGAGATGCGGGATCTGTAGATACGCAGTATTTT	CATSRDAGSVDTQYF
.	.	TRBV11-3	TRBJ1-2	TGTGCCAGCAGCTCCGAAGGCAGGCTGGACTATGGCTACACCTTC	CASSSEGRLDYGYTF
few	.	TRBV24-1	TRBJ2-3	TGTGCCACCAGTGATTTACGCGGGAGCACAGATACGCAGTATTTT	CATSDLRGSTDTQYF
few	TRBD1	TRBV19	TRBJ1-2	TGTGCCAGTAGTGCCCGCCATACAGGGGACTATGGCTACACCTTC	CASSARHTGDYGYTF
.	.	TRBV6-1	TRBJ1-3	TGTGCCAGCAGTGAAAGTCCCAGCTCTGGAAACACCATATATTTT	CASSESPSSGNTIYF
.	.	TRBV5-1	TRBJ2-5	TGCGCCAGCAGCTTGGCTCGGACCAAACAAGAGACCCAGTACTTC	CASSLARTKQETQYF
.	.	TRBV25-1	TRBJ2-7	TGTGCCAGCAGCCCCAGGGAGACGGTCTCCTACGAGCAGTACTTC	CASSPRETVSYEQYF
.	TRBD2	TRBV6-2/TRBV6-3	TRBJ2-7	TGTGCCAGCACCCCTAAAGCGGGAGGCACGTACGAGCAGTACTTC	CASTPKAGGTYEQYF
.	TRBD1	TRBV20-1	TRBJ1-2	TGCAGTGCTAGAGAAACGGACAGGGGGCAAGGTGGCTACACCTTC	CSARETDRGQGGYTF
.	TRBD2	TRBV29-1	TRBJ2-1	TGCAGCGTTGAACTTTACCTAGCGGGCCTCTCCTACAATGAGCAGTTCTTC	CSVELYLAGLSYNEQFF
.	.	TRBV20-1	TRBJ1-5	TGCAGTGCTAGGTGGCGGGGGATGCAGCCCCAGCATTTT	CSARWRGMQPQHF
few	.	TRBV7-2	TRBJ1-1	TGTGCCAGCAGCTGGAGGGTGTCTGGCACTGAAGCTTTCTTT	CASSWRVSGTEAFF
few	TRBD1	TRBV6-2/TRBV6-3	TRBJ2-2	TGTGCCAGCAGTCCTCCGGGACAGGGGACCGGGGAGCTGTTTTTT	CASSPPGQGTGELFF
few	.	TRBV6-1	TRBJ1-1	TGTGCCAGCTCCCTGGACTCGGCGTCAATGAACACTGAAGCTTTCTTT	CASSLDSASMNTEAFF
few	TRBD1	TRBV19	TRBJ1-1	TGTGCCAGTAGGCGGACAGGGAAAGGGTACACTGAAGCTTTCTTT	CASRRTGKGYTEAFF
few	.	TRBV7-2	TRBJ2-1	TGTGCCAGCAGCTCTCTAGTTTCCTACAATGAGCAGTTCTTC	CASSSLVSYNEQFF
.	TRBD1	TRBV20-1	TRBJ1-3	TGCAGTCAACCCGAGACAGGGCAGAGCTCTGGAAACACCATATATTTT	CSQPETGQSSGNTIYF
few	TRBD1	TRBV28	TRBJ1-5	TGTGCCAGCAGTTTAACAGGGGGCATTCAGCCCCAGCATTTT	CASSLTGGIQPQHF
few	.	TRBV7-2	TRBJ1-5	TGTGCCAGCAGCTTACAGGTAGACCAGCCCCAGCATTTT	CASSLQVDQPQHF
few	.	TRBV6-1	TRBJ1-1	TGTGCCAGCAGTCCCTTGGGGGACGAAGCTTTCTTT	CASSPLGDEAFF
few	TRBD1	TRBV20-1	TRBJ1-5	TGCAGTGCTAGGGGACAGGGGGCGGTTAGCAATCAGCCCCAGCATTTT	CSARGQGAVSNQPQHF
.	.	TRBV4-1	TRBJ2-2	TGCGCCAGCAGCCGGTACCCCGGGGAGCTGTTTTTT	CASSRYPGELFF